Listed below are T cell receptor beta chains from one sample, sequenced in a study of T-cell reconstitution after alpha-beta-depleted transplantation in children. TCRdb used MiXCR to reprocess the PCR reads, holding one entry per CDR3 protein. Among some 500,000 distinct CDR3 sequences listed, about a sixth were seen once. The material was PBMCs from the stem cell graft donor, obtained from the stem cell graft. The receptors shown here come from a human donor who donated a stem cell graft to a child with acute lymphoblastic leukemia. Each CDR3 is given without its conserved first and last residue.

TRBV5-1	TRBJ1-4	ASSLSGGEGEKLF
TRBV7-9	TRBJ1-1	ASSSQGQGPEAF
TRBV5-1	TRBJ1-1	ASSLVFRGRNTEAF
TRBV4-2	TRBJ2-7	ASSQTGDGSYEQY
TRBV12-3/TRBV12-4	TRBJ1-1	ASRLGWEGQAEAF
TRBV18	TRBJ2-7	ASSPTGSAYEQY
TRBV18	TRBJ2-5	ASSPGYSREETQY
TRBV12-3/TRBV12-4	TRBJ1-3	ASSSYTTSSGNTIY
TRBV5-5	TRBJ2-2	ASSLVSSTGELF
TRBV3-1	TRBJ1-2	ASSPQEGARYGYT
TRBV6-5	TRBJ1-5	ASSYNGQNQPQH
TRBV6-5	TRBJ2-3	ATSGRPDTQY
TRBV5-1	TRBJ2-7	ASSARASHDEQY
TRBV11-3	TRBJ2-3	ASSRETDTQY
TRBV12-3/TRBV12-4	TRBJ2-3	ASSFWRGGSTDTQY
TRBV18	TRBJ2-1	ASSRRLEDEQF
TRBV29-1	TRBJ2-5	SVTASSGTQY
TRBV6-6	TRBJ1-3	ASTPHGGNTIY
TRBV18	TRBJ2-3	ASSPLETPDTQY
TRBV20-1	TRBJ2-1	SARDGDRGNYNEQF
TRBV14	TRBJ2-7	ASSHPLYAYEQY
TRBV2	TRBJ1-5	ASSDPNGNQPQH
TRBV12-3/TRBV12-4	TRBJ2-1	ASSFQSSYNEQF
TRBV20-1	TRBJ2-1	SAKRDNEQF
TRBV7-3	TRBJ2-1	ASSLMGTGSLEQF
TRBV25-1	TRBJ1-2	ASRPGQGPYGYT
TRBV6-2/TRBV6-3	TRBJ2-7	ASRPAGDYEQY
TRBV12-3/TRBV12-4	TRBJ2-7	ASSLDLATYEQY
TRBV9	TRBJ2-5	ASSVQWEKGLYQETQY
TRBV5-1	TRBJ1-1	ASSPGTVFPEAF
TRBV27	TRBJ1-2	ASSLARDRRGYT
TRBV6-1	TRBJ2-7	ASSPWDGLSYEQY
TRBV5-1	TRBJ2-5	ASSWVVGETQY
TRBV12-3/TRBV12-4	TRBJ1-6	ASSTGTTVSPLH
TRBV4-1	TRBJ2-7	ASSHEVRGSEQY
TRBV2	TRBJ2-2	ASRGDGGTGELF
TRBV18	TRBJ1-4	ASSEQGAPEKLF
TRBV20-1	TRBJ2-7	SARDGRGRDEQY
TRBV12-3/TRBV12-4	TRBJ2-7	ASTDRGPGYEQY
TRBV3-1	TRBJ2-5	ASSQDLDRTETQY
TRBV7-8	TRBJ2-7	ASSFRRQGGYEQY
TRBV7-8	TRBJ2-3	ASEGPTSTDTQY
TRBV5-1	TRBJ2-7	ASRMWEANYEQY
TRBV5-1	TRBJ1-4	ASSQITGEAEKLF
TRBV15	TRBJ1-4	ATSVRDYSGEKLF
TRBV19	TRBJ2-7	ATATSGRSYEQY
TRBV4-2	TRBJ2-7	ASSQEGVVTYEQY
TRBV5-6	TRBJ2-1	ASSLGRSLRSYNEQF
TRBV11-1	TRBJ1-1	ASSLEGRGDTEAF
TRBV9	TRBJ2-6	ASSQGGPSSGANVLT
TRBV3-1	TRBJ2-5	ASSQDGKTQY
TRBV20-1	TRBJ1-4	SARDWGGSNEKLF
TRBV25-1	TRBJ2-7	ASSEHPGTESSYEQY
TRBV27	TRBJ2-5	ASIEGVKGETQY
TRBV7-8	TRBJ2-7	ASSLARSRTYEQY
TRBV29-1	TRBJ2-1	SVRETSYNEQF
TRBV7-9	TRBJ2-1	ASSWTGGTSLNEQF
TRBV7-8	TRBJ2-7	ASSLDGTAVGSYEQY
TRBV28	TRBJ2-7	ASSLVWEQY
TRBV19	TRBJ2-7	ASSSQFNVAYEQY